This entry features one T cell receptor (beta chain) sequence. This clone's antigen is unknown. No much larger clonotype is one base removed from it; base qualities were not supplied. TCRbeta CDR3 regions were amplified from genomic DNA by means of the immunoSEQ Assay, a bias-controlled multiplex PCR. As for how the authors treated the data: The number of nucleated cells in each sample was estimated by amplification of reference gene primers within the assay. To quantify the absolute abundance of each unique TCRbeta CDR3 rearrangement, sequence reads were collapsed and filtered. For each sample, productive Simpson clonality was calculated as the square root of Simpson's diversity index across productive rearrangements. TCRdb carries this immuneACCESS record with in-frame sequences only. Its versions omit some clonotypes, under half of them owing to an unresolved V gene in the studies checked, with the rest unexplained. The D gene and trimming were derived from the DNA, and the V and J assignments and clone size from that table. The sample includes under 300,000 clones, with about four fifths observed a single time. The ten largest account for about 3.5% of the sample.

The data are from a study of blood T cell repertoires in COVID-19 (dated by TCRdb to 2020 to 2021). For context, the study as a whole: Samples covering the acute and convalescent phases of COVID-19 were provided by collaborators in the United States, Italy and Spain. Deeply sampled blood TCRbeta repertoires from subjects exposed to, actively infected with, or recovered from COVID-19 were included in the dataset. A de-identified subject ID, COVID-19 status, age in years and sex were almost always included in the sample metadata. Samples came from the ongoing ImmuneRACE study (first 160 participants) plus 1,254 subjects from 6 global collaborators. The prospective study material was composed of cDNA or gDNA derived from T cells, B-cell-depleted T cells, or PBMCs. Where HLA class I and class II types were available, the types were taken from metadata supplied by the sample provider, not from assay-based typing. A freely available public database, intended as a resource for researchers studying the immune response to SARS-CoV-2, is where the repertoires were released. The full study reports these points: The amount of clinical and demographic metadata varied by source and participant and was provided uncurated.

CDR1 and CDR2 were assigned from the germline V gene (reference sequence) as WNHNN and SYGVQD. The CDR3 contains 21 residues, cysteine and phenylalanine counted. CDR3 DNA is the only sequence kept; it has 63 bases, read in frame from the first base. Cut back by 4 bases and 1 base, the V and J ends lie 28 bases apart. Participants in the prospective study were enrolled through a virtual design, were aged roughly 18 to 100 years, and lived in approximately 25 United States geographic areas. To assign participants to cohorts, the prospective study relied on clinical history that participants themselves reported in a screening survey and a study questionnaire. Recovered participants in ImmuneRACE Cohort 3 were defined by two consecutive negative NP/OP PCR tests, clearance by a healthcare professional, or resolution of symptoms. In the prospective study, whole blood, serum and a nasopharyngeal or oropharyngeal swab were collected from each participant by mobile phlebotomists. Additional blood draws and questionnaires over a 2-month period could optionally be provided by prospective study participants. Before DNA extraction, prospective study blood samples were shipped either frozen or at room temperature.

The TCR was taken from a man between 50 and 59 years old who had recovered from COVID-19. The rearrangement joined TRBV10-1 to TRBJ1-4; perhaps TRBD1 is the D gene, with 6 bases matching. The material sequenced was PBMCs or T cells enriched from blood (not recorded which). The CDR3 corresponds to CASSGDCRDIYLVRTNEKLFF. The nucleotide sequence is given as TGCGCCAGCAGTGGGGATTGCCGGGACATCTACCTGGTAAGAACTAATGAAAAACTGTTTTTT.